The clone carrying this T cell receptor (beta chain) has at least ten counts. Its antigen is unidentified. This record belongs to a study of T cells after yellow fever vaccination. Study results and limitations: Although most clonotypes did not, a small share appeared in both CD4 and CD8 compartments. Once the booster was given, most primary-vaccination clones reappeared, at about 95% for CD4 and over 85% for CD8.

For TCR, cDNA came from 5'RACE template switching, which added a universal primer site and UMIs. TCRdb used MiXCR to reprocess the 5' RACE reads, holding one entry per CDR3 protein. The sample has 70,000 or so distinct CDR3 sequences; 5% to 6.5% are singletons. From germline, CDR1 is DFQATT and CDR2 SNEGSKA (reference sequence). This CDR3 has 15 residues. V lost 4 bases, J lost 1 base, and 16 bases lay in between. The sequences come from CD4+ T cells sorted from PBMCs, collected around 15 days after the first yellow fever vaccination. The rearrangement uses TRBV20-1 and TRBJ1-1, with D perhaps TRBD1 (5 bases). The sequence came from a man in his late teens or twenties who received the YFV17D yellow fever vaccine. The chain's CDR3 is CSATLSTASNTEAFF. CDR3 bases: TGCAGTGCTACCCTATCGACAGCATCGAACACTGAAGCTTTCTTT.